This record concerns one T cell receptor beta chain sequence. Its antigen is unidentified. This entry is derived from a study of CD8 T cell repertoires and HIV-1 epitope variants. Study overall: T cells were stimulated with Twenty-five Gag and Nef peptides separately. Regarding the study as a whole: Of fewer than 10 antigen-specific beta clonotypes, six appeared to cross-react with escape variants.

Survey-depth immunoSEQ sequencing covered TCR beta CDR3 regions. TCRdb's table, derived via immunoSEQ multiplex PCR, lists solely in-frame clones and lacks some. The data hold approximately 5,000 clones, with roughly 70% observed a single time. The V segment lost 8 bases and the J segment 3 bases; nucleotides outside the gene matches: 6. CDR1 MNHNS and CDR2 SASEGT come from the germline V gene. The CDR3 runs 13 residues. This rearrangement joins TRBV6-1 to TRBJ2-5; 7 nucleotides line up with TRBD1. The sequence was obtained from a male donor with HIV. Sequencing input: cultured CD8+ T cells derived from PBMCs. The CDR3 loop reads CASHRDRKETQYF. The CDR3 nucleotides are TGTGCCAGCCACCGGGACAGAAAAGAGACCCAGTACTTC.